Only a few counts were recorded for the clone carrying this T cell receptor (beta chain). It was with a sample-barcoded 5' primer and a J-beta primer mix that a second PCR of roughly 7 to 12 cycles was run. Every cDNA was tagged by a template-switch adaptor with 12 random nucleotides. TCRdb itself ran the 5' RACE reads through MiXCR, one entry per CDR3 protein. The repertoire has about 670,000 distinct CDR3 sequences, 40% to 65% of them found once; the top ten carry roughly 13%. The sample is drawn from a study of blood T cells in healthy people across ages. Study in general: Template switching picked up about one barcoded beta molecule for each two T cells.

The CDR3 is 11 residues long. Losses at the gene ends were 3 bases for V and 12 bases for J; bases not matched to a gene: 0. Germline lookup yields CDR1 SEHNR and CDR2 FQNEAQ (reference sequence). This sequence originates from a woman aged 80 or over in good health. Sequenced material: blood. The V and J genes are TRBV7-9 and TRBJ2-1, with 9 bases lining up with TRBD1. Here the CDR3 reads CASSLGQGQFF. The CDR3 nucleotides are TGTGCCAGCAGCTTGGGACAGGGGCAGTTCTTC.